The entry below gives a single T cell receptor (beta chain) sequence along with its context. Original methodology: Reference gene primer amplification yielded estimated nucleated cell counts. Repertoires were generated with immunoSEQ multiplex PCR, while TCRdb's copy carries only in-frame clones and drops some. That table supplies the V and J calls and clone size; D and trimming were determined from the DNA. Of approximately 240,000 clones listed, around 84% are singletons. This record belongs to a study of blood T cell repertoires in COVID-19. CDR1 is SGHRS, CDR2 YFSETQ, per germline. V was pared by 4 bases and J by 5 bases, with 9 bases of the junction left unmatched. The CDR3 is 17 residues long.

The sample was peripheral blood. This clonotype was sampled from a woman aged 55-69 years who had recovered from COVID-19. The chain has TRBV5-1 and TRBJ2-2; 12 nucleotides agree with TRBD1. The CDR3 reads CASSTNPGQGATGELFF. CDR3 sequence (DNA): TGCGCCAGCAGCACGAACCCGGGACAGGGGGCTACCGGGGAGCTGTTTTTT.